These 14 T cell receptor beta chains came from one sample sequenced in a study of identifying expanded T cells in peripheral blood. Assay used: immunoSEQ multiplex PCR; TCRdb lists only in-frame clones, some missing. Of tens of thousands of clones listed, about 83% are singletons. Sequenced sample: blood. Receptor source: a person aged 18 to 70 in good health.

The sample holds a few counts of this clone. The V and J genes are TRBV5-1 and TRBJ2-3, with D possibly TRBD2 on 5 matching bases. Germline CDR1 and CDR2: SGHRS and YFSETQ. The length of the CDR3 is 14 residues. With 2 bases removed from V and 5 bases from J, the gap between germline ends came to 12 bases. The CDR3 coding sequence is TGCGCCAGCAGCTTAGTAGTACGGGGAGATACGCAGTATTTT. This sequence encodes CASSLVVRGDTQYF.

This clone showed up just a few times. The rearrangement uses TRBV5-6 and TRBJ1-5; 10 bases agree with TRBD1. CDR1 and CDR2 from the germline V gene are SGHDT and YYEEEE. With V trimmed by 0 bases and J by 4 bases, 1 base remained unmatched. The CDR3 covers 15 residues. The CDR3 nucleotides are TGTGCCAGCAGCTTGGGGACAGGGGGGAATCAGCCCCAGCATTTT. Its protein product is CASSLGTGGNQPQHF.

The chain joins TRBV19 to TRBJ2-5; D is ambiguous. Trimming cost V 5 bases and J 2 bases, with 15 bases left between them. The CDR3 spans 15 residues. Germline V gene lookup returns CDR1 LNHDA and CDR2 SQIVND (reference sequence). The CDR3 DNA reads as TGTGCCAGTAGTTCGATCCTGACGGAGCAAGAGACCCAGTACTTC. Translated: CASSSILTEQETQYF. The full variable domain, in which reference TRBV19 and TRBJ2-5 provide the parts outside the CDR3, is DGGITQSPKYLFRKEGQNVTLSCEQNLNHDAMYWYRQDPGQGLRLIYYSQIVNDFQKGDIAEGYSVSREKKESFPLTVTSAQKNPTAFYLCASSSILTEQETQYFGPGTRLLVL.

The rearrangement uses TRBV18 and TRBJ2-2; TRBD2 aligns across 10 bases. Germline values: CDR1 KGHSH, CDR2 LQKENI. The CDR3 is made up of 17 amino acids. V lost 1 base and J lost 5; bases outside the gene matches: 7. DNA of the CDR3: TGTGCCAGCTCACCACGAGCGGGAGGGACCCTAACCGGGGAGCTGTTTTTT. Its protein product is CASSPRAGGTLTGELFF.

The CDR3 DNA reads TGTGCCAGCAGCTTGAAAACTGCAGATACGCAGTATTTT. Translated, it gives CASSLKTADTQYF. This sequence joins TRBV5-4 and TRBJ2-3; D ambiguous. With 1 base removed from V and 4 bases from J, the gap between germline ends came to 7 bases. This CDR3 comprises 13 residues. In germline, CDR1 is SGHNT, CDR2 YYREEE (reference sequence).

V usage is TRBV6-1 and J usage is TRBJ1-1; 7 bases agree with TRBD1. The germline V gene has CDR1 MNHNS and CDR2 SASEGT. The CDR3 is 15 residues long. V lost 2 bases, J lost 4 bases, and 7 bases stayed unmatched. CDR3 region: CASSELAGGITEAFF. CDR3 DNA: TGTGCCAGCAGTGAACTCGCAGGGGGTATCACTGAAGCTTTCTTT.

The chain links TRBV7-6 to TRBJ2-7; maybe TRBD1 (5 bases). Germline CDR1 and CDR2: SGHVS and FNYEAQ. The length of the CDR3 is 16 residues. Trimming stripped 5 bases from V and 4 bases from J, with 21 bases between. CDR3: CASSPQPDGAQYEQYF. CDR3 coding DNA: TGTGCCAGCAGCCCCCAGCCCGATGGGGCCCAATACGAGCAGTACTTC.

V is TRBV28 and J is TRBJ1-2; 9 bases are shared with TRBD1. Unmatched junction bases numbered 10, after V lost 6 bases and J lost 5 bases. The length of the CDR3 is 15 residues. From germline, CDR1 is MDHEN and CDR2 SYDVKM. Here the CDR3 reads CASRRTGGGLYGYTF. Here the CDR3 DNA reads TGTGCCAGCAGGAGAACAGGGGGCGGGCTATATGGCTACACCTTC.

This chain connects TRBV19 to TRBJ2-4; 11 positions agree with TRBD2. The V segment lost 0 bases and the J segment 9 bases; nucleotides outside the gene matches: 7. Germline lookup yields CDR1 LNHDA and CDR2 SQIVND (reference sequence). This CDR3 contains 16 residues. The CDR3: CASSIDPTSGKRIQYF. CDR3 sequence (DNA): TGTGCCAGTAGTATAGATCCGACTAGCGGGAAGCGCATTCAGTACTTC.

The V and J genes are TRBV29-1 and TRBJ2-2; 9 bases fit TRBD1. Germline lookup yields CDR1 SQVTM and CDR2 ANQGSEA. The V gene end was trimmed by 0 bases and the J gene end by 5 bases; junction bases not matched to a gene: 4. This CDR3 comprises 15 residues. The CDR3 DNA follows: TGCAGCGTTGAAGAAGGGACAGGGACGACCGGGGAGCTGTTTTTT. Translation: CSVEEGTGTTGELFF.

The V call is TRBV7-3, the J call TRBJ2-1; 11 bases map to TRBD1. From germline, CDR1 is SGHTA and CDR2 FQGTGA. The CDR3 runs to 15 residues. Unmatched junction bases numbered 4, after V lost 3 bases and J lost 6 bases. This chain's CDR3 is CASSLMGTGGNEQFF. CDR3 DNA: TGTGCCAGCAGCTTGATGGGGACAGGGGGCAATGAGCAGTTCTTC.

This clone was detected a few times. The germline gene is not matched at one end of the junction; a read error may be the cause. The chain combines TRBV7-9 with TRBJ1-4; maybe TRBD1 (6 bases). The V gene's germline CDR1 is SEHNR and CDR2 FQNEAQ (reference sequence). The CDR3 runs 12 residues. CDR3 nucleotide sequence: TGTGCCAGCAGCGACCCGCCGGGGGCAGTGAGTTTT. The encoded protein is CASSDPPGAVSF.

This sequence joins TRBV14 and TRBJ2-5; D is ambiguous. The germline V gene encodes CDR1 SGHDN and CDR2 FVKESK. The CDR3 extends over 14 amino acids. Trimming stripped 2 bases from V and 5 bases from J, with 12 bases between. The CDR3 coding sequence is TGTGCCAGCAGCCAACTCCGGATCCTCGAGACCCAGTACTTC. It translates to CASSQLRILETQYF.

The genes are TRBV10-3 and TRBJ2-1; TRBD2 agrees at 11 bases. The CDR3 totals 17 residues. V dropped 8 bases and J dropped 3; count of bases not matched to a gene: 12. The germline V gene has CDR1 ENHRY and CDR2 SYGVKD. CDR3 sequence (DNA): TGTGCCATCGGTGGGACTAGCGGCCGCACCAACTACAATGAGCAGTTCTTC. It encodes CAIGGTSGRTNYNEQFF.